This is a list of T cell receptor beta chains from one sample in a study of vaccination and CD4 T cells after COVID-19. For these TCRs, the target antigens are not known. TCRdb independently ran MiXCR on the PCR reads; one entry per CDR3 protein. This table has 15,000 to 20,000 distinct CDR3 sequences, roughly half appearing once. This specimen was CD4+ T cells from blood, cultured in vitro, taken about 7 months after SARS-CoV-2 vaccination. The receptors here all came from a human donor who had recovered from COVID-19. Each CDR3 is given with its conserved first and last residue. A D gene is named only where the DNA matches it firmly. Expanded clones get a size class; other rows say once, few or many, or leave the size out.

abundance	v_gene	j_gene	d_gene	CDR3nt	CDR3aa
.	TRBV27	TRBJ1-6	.	TGTGCCAGCAGTTTTGGGTATAATTCACCCCTCCACTTT	CASSFGYNSPLHF
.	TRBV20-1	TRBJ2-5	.	TGCAGTGCTAGTGCCAGGCGGGAGACCCAGTACTTC	CSASARRETQYF
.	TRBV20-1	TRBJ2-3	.	TGCAGTGCCCCTGGGGGTAACACAGATACGCAGTATTTT	CSAPGGNTDTQYF
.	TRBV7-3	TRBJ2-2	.	TGTGCCAGCAGCACAGGGAGCGGGGACACCGGGGAGCTGTTTTTT	CASSTGSGDTGELFF
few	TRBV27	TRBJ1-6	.	TGTGCCAGCAGTTTAAGAAGGAATTCACCCCTCCACTTT	CASSLRRNSPLHF
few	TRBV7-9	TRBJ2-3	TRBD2	TGTGCCAGCAGCTTATATTATAGCCTAGCGGGATTAGATACGCAGTATTTT	CASSLYYSLAGLDTQYF
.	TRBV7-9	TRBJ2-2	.	TGTGCCAGCAGCCTCCGTCAGAGCGGCACCGGGGAGCTGTTTTTT	CASSLRQSGTGELFF
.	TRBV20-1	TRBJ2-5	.	TGCAGTGCTAGAGATTTTGCAGGGCGAGAGACCCAGTACTTC	CSARDFAGRETQYF
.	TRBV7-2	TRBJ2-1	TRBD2	TGTGCCAGCAGCTGGTGGGGGGGACGTACCTACAATGAGCAGTTCTTC	CASSWWGGRTYNEQFF
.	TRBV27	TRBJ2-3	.	TGTGCCAGCGGAGGGCCGGGACTGCGTCAGTATTTT	CASGGPGLRQYF
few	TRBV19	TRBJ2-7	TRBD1	TGTGCCAGTAGTATAGATCGTGGGACAGGCTCCTACGAGCAGTACTTC	CASSIDRGTGSYEQYF
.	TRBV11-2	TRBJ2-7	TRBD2	TGTGCCAGCAGCTTAACTAGCGGGTCGCGCGAGCAGTACTTC	CASSLTSGSREQYF
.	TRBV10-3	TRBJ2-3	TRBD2	TGTGCCTCCGGGGGGGGACACACAGATACGCAGTATTTT	CASGGGHTDTQYF
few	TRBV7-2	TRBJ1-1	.	TGTGCCAGCAGCTTAGCGCTGGGGGAAGTGGGTGAAGCTTTCTTT	CASSLALGEVGEAFF
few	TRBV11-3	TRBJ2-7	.	TGTGCCAGCAGCTTAGTCCCCAGCTCCTACGAGCAGTACTTC	CASSLVPSSYEQYF
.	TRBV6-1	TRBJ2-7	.	TGTGCCAGCAGTGAGTTTGAGTGGCCAGTATCCTACGAGCAGTACTTC	CASSEFEWPVSYEQYF
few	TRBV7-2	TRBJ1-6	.	TGTGCCAGCTCCGTCGGTCGCCGCTCCTATAATTCACCCCTCCACTTT	CASSVGRRSYNSPLHF
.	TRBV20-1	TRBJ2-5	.	TGCAGTGCCAAAGGGGGGGGGGAGACCCAGTACTTC	CSAKGGGETQYF
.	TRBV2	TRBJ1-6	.	TGTGCCAGCAGTGAATTTTCCGGCCGTTCACCCCTCCACTTT	CASSEFSGRSPLHF
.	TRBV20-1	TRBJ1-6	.	TGCAGTGCTAGAGACTCGGGCAGGGATAATTCACCCCTCCACTTT	CSARDSGRDNSPLHF
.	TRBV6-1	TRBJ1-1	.	TGTGCCAGCAGGGAACAGGTGAACACTGAAGCTTTCTTT	CASREQVNTEAFF
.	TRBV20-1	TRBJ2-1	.	TGCAGTGCTAGAGATCAAGGGACGCTTTACAATGAGCAGTTCTTC	CSARDQGTLYNEQFF
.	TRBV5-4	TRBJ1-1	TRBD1	TGTGCCAGCAGCAACGGACAGGGAAAGTCGATCACTGAAGCTTTCTTT	CASSNGQGKSITEAFF
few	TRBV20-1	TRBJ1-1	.	TGCAGTGCCACGGACCCAGGCGGAGGGAACACTGAAGCTTTCTTT	CSATDPGGGNTEAFF
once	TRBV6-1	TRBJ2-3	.	TGTGCCACCTCTCCATGGGGAATCCTCACAGATACGCAGTATTTT	CATSPWGILTDTQYF
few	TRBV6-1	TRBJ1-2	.	TGTGCCAGCAGATTCAGGGAGGGCGAAGGCTACACCTTC	CASRFREGEGYTF
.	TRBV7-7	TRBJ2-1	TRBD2	TGTGCTAGCAGCTTAGCCTTGCGGGGGGACAATGAGCAGTTCTTC	CASSLALRGDNEQFF
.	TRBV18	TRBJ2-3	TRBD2	TGTGCCAGCTCACCCTGGACTAGCGGGTACACAGATACGCAGTATTTT	CASSPWTSGYTDTQYF
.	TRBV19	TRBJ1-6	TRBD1	TGTGCCAGTAGAGCCGGGACAGTTTATAATTCACCCCTCCACTTT	CASRAGTVYNSPLHF
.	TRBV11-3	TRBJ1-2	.	TGTGCCAGCAGCTTAGGACCGAGTCTCGGCTATGGCTACACCTTC	CASSLGPSLGYGYTF
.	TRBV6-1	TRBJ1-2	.	TGTGCCAGCAGTGAAGAGGAGGGGATCTATGGCTACACCTTC	CASSEEEGIYGYTF
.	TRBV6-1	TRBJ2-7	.	TGTGCCAGCAGTGAATACCGTCCCTACGAGCAGTACTTC	CASSEYRPYEQYF
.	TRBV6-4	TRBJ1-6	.	TGTGCCAGCAGTGACCGCCCCGGGCTCCCCCTCCACTTT	CASSDRPGLPLHF
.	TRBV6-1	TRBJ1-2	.	TGTGCCAGCAGACCCGACGGATTCTTGAGCTACACCTTC	CASRPDGFLSYTF
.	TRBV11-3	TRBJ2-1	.	TGTGCCAGCAGCTTAGGACGGGACAATGAGCAGTTCTTC	CASSLGRDNEQFF
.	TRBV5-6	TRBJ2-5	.	TGTGCCAGCAGCTTGGCGTACCAAGAGACCCAGTACTTC	CASSLAYQETQYF
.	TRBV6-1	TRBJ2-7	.	TGTGCCAGCAGCCTATCTTTTCGGGAGCAGTACTTC	CASSLSFREQYF
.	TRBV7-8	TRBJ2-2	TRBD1	TGTGCCAGCAGCTTGGAGACAGGGAAGAACACCGGGGAGCTGTTTTTT	CASSLETGKNTGELFF
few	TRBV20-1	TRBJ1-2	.	TGCAGTGCTCCATCCTGGGGATATGGCTACACCTTC	CSAPSWGYGYTF
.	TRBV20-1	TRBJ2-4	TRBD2	TGCAGTGCTAACTTAGCGGGGAGCAAAAACATTCAGTACTTC	CSANLAGSKNIQYF
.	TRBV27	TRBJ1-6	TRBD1	TGTGCCAGCAGTTTATCGCCGGGACAGGGGGCGAGGAATTCACCCCTCCACTTT	CASSLSPGQGARNSPLHF
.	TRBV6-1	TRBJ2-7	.	TGTGCCAGCAGTCCCCCGGGACGCTACGAGCAGTACTTC	CASSPPGRYEQYF
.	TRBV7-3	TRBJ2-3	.	TGTGCCAGCAGCTTAAATCCGCGGGGCACAGATACGCAGTATTTT	CASSLNPRGTDTQYF
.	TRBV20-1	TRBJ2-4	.	TGCAGTGCTCCTCAATCTGACAGTCGGGGGAACATTCAGTACTTC	CSAPQSDSRGNIQYF
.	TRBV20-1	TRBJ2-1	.	TGCAGTGCTAGTACTAGCTTCATTGACAATGAGCAGTTCTTC	CSASTSFIDNEQFF
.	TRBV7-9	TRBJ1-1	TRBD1	TGTGCCAGCAGCTTAGTGTCAGGGGGACGCACTGAAGCTTTCTTT	CASSLVSGGRTEAFF
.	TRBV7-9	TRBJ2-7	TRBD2	TGTGCCAGCAGCTTCACTAGCGGGATTAACGAGCAGTACTTC	CASSFTSGINEQYF
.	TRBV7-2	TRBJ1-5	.	TGTGCCAGCAGCTTAGTGGACCATCAGCCCCAGCATTTT	CASSLVDHQPQHF